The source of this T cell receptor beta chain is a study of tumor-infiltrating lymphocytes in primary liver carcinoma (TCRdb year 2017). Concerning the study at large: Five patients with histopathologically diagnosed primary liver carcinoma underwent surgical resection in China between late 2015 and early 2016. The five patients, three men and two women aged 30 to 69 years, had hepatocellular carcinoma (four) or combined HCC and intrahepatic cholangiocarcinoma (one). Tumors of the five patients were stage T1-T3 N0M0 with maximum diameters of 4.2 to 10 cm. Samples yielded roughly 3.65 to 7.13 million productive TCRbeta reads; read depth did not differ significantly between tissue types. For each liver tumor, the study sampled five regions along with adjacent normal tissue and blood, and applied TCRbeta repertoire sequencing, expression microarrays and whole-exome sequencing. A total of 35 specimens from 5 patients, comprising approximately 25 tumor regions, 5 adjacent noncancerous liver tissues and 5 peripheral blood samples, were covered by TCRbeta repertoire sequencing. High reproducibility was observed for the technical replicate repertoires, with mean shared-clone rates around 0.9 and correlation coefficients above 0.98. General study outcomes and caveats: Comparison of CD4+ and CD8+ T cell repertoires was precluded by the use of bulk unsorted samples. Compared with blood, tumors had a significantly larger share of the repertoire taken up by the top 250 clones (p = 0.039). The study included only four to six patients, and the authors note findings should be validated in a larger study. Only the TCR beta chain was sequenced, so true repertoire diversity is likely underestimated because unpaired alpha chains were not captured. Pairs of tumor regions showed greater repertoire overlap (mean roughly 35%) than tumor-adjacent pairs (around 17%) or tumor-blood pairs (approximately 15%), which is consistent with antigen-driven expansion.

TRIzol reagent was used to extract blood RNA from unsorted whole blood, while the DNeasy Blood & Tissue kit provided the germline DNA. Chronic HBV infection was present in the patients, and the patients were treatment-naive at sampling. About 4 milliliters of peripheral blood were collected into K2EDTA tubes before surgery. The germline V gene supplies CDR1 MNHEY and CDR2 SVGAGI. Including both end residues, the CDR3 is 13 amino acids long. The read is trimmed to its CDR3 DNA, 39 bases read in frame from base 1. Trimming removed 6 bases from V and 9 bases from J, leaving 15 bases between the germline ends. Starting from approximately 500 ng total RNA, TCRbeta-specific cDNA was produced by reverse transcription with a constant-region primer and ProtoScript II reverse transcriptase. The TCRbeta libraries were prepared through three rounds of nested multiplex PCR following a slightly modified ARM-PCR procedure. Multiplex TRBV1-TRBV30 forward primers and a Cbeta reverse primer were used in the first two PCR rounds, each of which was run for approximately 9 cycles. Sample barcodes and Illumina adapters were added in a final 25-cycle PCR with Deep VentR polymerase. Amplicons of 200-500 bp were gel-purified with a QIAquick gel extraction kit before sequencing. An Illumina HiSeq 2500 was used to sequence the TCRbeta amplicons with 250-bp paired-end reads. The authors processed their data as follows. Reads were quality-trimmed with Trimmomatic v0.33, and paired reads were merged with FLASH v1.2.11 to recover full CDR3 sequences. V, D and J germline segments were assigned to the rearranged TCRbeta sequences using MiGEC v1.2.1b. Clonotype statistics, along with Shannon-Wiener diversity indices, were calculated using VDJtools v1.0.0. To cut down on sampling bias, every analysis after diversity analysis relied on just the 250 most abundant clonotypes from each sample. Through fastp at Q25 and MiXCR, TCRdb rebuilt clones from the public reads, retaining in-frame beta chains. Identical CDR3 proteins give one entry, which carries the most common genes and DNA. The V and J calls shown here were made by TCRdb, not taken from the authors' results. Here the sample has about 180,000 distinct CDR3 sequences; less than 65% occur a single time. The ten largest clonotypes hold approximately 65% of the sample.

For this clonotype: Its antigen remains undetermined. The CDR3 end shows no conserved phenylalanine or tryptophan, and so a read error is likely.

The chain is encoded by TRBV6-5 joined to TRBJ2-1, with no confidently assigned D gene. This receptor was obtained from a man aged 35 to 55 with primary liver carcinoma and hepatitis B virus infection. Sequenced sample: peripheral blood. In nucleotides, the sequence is TGTGCCAGCAGCACCCTGACCTATGGTGAGCAGTTCCTC. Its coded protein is CASSTLTYGEQFL.